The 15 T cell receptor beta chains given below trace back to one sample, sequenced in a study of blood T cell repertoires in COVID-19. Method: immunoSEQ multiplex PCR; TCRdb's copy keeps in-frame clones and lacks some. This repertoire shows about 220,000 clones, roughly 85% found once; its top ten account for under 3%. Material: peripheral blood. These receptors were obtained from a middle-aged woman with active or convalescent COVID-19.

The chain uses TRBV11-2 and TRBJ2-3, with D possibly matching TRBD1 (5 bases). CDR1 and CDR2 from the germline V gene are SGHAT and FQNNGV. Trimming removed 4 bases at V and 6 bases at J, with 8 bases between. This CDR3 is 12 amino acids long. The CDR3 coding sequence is TGTGCCAGCAGCTCGCAGGGCGATACGCAGTATTTT. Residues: CASSSQGDTQYF.

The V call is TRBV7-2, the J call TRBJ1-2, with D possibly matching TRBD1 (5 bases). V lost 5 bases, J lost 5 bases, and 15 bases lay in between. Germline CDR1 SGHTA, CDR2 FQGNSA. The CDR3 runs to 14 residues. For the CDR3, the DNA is TGTGCCAGCAGCAGATACCCCAGGGATTATGGCTACACCTTC. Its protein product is CASSRYPRDYGYTF.

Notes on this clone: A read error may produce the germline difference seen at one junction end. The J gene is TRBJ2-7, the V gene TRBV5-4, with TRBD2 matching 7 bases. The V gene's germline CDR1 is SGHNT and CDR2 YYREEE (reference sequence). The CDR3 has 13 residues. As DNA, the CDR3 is TGTGCCAGCAGCTTGAAATCGACTGGGGGACTAACCTTC. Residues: CASSLKSTGGLTF.

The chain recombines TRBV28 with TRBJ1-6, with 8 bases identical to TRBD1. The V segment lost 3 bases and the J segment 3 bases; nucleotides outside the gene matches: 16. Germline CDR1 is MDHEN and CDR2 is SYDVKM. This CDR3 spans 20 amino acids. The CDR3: CASSLAGTSGGSLYNSPLHF. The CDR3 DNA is TGTGCCAGCAGTTTGGCAGGGACATCAGGGGGCTCTCTCTATAATTCACCCCTCCACTTT.

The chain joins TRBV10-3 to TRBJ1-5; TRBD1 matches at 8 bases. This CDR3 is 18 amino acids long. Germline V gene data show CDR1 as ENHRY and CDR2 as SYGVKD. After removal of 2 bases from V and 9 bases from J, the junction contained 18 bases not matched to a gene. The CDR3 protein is CAISEPKQTGAVAGPQHF. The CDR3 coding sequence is TGTGCCATCAGTGAGCCGAAACAGACAGGGGCGGTGGCTGGGCCCCAGCATTTT.

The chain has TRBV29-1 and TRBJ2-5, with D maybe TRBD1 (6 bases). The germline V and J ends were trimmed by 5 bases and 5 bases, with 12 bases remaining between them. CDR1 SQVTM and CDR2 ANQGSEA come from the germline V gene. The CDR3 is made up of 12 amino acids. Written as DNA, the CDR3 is TGCAGCGTTCGGGACAATAGGGAGACCCAGTACTTC. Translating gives CSVRDNRETQYF.

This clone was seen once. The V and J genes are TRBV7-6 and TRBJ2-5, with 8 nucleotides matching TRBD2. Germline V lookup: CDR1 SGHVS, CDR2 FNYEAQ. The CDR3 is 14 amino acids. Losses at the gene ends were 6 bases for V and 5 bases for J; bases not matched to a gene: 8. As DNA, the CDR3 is TGTGCCAGCAGAGCCCTAGCGGGCGGGGAGACCCAGTACTTC. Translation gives CASRALAGGETQYF.

This CDR3 reads CASSQGQGLGYGYTF. CDR3 sequence (DNA): TGTGCCAGCAGCCAAGGACAGGGTTTGGGCTATGGCTACACCTTC. V gene TRBV4-2 combines with J gene TRBJ1-2; 7 bases align to TRBD1. The V gene's germline CDR1 is LGHNA and CDR2 YNFKEQ. V gave up 1 base and J gave up 4 bases; unmatched junction bases: 6. The CDR3 spans 15 residues.

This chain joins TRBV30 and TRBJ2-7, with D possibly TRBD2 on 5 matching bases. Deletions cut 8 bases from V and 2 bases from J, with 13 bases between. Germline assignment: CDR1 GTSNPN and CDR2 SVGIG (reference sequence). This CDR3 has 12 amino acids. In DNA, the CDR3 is TGTGCCAGCCGGAGGCGACCCTACGAGCAGTACTTC. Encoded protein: CASRRRPYEQYF.

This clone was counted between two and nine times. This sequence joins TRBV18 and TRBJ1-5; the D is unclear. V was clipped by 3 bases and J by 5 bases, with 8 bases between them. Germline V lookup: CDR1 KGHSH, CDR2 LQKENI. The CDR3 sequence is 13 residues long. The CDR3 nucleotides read TGTGCCAGCTCACCGCGGGAGGATCAGCCCCAGCATTTT. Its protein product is CASSPREDQPQHF.

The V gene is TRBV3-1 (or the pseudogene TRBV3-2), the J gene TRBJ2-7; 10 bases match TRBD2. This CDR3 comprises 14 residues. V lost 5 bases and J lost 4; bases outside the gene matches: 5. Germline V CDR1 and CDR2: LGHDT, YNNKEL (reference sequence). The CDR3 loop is CASSSSGGKYEQYF. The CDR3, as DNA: TGTGCCAGCAGCAGTAGCGGGGGGAAGTACGAGCAGTACTTC.

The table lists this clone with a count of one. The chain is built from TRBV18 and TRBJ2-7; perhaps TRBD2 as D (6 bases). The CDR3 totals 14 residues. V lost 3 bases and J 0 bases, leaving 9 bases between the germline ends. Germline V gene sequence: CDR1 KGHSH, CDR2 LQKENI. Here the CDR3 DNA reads TGTGCCAGCTCACCGCCGGGGGTCTCCTACGAGCAGTACTTC. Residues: CASSPPGVSYEQYF.

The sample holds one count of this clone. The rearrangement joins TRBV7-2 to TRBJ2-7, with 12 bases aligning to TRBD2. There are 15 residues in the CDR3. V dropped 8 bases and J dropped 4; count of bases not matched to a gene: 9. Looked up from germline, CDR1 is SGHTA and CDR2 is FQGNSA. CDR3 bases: TGTGCCAGCGGCGAGACTAGCGGGGGACAATACGAGCAGTACTTC. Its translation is CASGETSGGQYEQYF.

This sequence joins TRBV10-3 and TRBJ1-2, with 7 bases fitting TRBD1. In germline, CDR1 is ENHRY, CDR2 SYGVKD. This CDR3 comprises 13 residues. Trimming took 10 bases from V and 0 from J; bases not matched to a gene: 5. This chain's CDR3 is CATTGEPNYGYTF. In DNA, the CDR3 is TGTGCCACCACAGGGGAACCTAACTATGGCTACACCTTC.

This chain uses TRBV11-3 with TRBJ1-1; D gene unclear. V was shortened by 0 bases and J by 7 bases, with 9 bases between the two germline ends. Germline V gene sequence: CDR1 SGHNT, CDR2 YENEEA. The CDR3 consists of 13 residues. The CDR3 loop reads CASSLEAPLEAFF. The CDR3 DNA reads TGTGCCAGCAGCTTAGAGGCTCCCCTTGAAGCTTTCTTT.